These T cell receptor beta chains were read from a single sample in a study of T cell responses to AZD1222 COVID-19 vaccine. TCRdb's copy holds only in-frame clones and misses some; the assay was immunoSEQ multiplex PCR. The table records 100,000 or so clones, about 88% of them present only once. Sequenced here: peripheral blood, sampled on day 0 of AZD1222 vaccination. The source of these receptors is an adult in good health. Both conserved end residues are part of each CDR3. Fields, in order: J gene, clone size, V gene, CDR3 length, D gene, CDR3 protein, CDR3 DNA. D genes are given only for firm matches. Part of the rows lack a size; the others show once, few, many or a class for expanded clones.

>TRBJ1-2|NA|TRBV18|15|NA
CASSPPSRAVMSYTF
TGTGCCAGCTCACCACCTTCCAGGGCCGTAATGAGTTACACCTTC
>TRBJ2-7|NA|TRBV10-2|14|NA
CASTDHVGVYEQYF
TGCGCCAGCACCGACCATGTAGGGGTCTACGAGCAGTACTTC
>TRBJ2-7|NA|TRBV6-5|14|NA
CASLGHLSSYEQYF
TGTGCCAGCCTCGGACACCTGAGCTCCTACGAGCAGTACTTC
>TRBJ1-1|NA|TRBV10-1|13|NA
CASRESELTEAFF
TGCGCCAGCAGGGAAAGTGAACTCACTGAAGCTTTCTTT
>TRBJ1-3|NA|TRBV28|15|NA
CASEGLTNSGNTIYF
TGTGCCAGCGAGGGGTTAACCAACTCTGGAAACACCATATATTTT
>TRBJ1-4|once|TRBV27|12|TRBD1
CASRGQNEKLFF
TGTGCCAGCAGGGGACAGAATGAAAAACTGTTTTTT
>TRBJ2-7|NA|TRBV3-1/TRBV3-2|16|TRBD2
CASSQGPLAGIYEQYF
TGTGCCAGCAGCCAAGGTCCGCTAGCGGGGATCTACGAGCAGTACTTC
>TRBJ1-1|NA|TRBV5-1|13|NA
CASSGLSNTEAFF
TGCGCCAGCAGCGGACTATCGAACACTGAAGCTTTCTTT
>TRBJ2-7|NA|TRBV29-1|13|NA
CSVSEGPSYEQYF
TGCAGCGTCTCAGAGGGGCCCTCCTACGAGCAGTACTTC
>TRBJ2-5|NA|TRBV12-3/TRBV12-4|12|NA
CASSLGNGYTNF
TGTGCCAGCAGTTTAGGGAACGGGTACACCAACTTC
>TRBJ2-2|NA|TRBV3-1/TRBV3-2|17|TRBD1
CASSQGTWDRNTGELFF
TGTGCCAGCAGCCAAGGCACCTGGGACAGAAACACCGGGGAGCTGTTTTTT
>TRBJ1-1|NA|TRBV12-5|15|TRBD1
CASGPQDRPNTEAFF
TGTGCTAGTGGTCCACAGGACAGGCCGAACACTGAAGCTTTCTTT
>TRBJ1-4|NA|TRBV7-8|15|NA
CASSLVRSTNEKLFF
TGTGCCAGCAGCTTAGTACGGTCAACTAATGAAAAACTGTTTTTT
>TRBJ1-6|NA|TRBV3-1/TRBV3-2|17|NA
CASSQDLSDNEVSPLHF
TGTGCCAGCAGCCAAGATCTGTCGGACAATGAAGTTTCACCCCTCCACTTT
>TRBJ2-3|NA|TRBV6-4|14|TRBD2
CASSGTSGRDTQYF
TGTGCCAGCAGCGGGACTAGCGGGCGGGATACGCAGTATTTT
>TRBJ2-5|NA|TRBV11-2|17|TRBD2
CASSLGLAGSVQETQYF
TGTGCCAGCAGCTTAGGGCTAGCGGGAAGCGTACAAGAGACCCAGTACTTC
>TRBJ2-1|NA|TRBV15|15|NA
CATSRVGLSAGEQFF
TGTGCCACCAGCAGAGTAGGACTTTCGGCCGGAGAGCAGTTCTTC
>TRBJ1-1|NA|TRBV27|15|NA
CASRVRSAMNTEAFF
TGTGCCAGCAGGGTGCGGAGCGCTATGAACACTGAAGCTTTCTTT
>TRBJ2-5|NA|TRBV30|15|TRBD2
CAWTGGVAGGETQYF
TGTGCCTGGACTGGGGGAGTCGCGGGAGGAGAGACCCAGTACTTC
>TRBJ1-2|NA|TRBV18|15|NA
CASSPPAGGNYGYTF
TGTGCCAGCTCACCGCCGGCCGGGGGTAACTATGGCTACACCTTC
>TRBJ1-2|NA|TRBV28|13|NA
CASREERLLGYTF
TGTGCCAGCAGAGAGGAGAGGCTCCTAGGCTACACCTTC
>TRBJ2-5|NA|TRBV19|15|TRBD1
CASSIGRQGQETQYF
TGTGCCAGTAGTATAGGTCGACAGGGCCAAGAGACCCAGTACTTC
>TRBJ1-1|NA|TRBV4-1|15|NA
CASSQDTRVNTEAFF
TGCGCCAGCAGCCAGGACACCCGAGTCAACACTGAAGCTTTCTTT
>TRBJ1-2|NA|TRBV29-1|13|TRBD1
CSVDDGTAYGYTF
TGCAGCGTTGACGACGGGACAGCATATGGCTACACCTTC
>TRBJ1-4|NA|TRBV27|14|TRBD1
CASRTGGWKEKLFF
TGTGCCAGCAGGACAGGGGGATGGAAGGAAAAACTGTTTTTT
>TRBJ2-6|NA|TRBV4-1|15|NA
CASSQGRSGANVLTF
TGCGCCAGCAGCCAAGGAAGGTCTGGGGCCAACGTCCTGACTTTC
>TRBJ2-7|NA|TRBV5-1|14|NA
CASSLGYRAHEQYF
TGCGCCAGCAGCTTGGGGTACAGGGCCCACGAGCAGTACTTC
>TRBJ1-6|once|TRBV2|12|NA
CASSEAISPLHF
TGTGCCAGCAGTGAAGCGATTTCACCCCTCCACTTT
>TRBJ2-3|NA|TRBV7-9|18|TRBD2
CASSLAARASGREDTQYF
TGTGCCAGCAGCTTGGCTGCGAGGGCTAGCGGGAGGGAAGATACGCAGTATTTT
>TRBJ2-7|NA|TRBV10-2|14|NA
CASSETQGDYEQYF
TGCGCCAGCAGTGAAACGCAGGGTGACTACGAGCAGTACTTC
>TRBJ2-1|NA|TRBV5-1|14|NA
CASSLDGRVAEQFF
TGCGCCAGCAGCTTGGATGGCAGGGTGGCTGAGCAGTTCTTC
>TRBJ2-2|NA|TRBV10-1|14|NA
CASRDQGPTGELFF
TGCGCCAGCAGGGATCAGGGCCCGACCGGGGAGCTGTTTTTT
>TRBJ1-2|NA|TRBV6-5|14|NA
CASTTLQAGGGYTF
TGTGCCAGCACCACGTTACAGGCCGGGGGTGGCTACACCTTC
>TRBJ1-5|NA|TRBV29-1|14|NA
CSAHSGQTNQPQHF
TGCAGTGCCCACTCCGGACAGACCAATCAGCCCCAGCATTTT
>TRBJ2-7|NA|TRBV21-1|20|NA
CASSKVSPPVIHRGPYEQYF
TGTGCCAGCAGCAAAGTTTCTCCCCCCGTAATTCACAGGGGGCCCTACGAGCAGTACTTC
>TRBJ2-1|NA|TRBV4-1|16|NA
CASSQDIRGLHNEQFF
TGCGCCAGCAGCCAAGATATAAGGGGACTTCACAATGAGCAGTTCTTC
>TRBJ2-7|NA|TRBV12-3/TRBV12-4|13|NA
CASSFLVRGEQYF
TGTGCCAGCAGTTTTCTCGTCCGGGGAGAGCAGTACTTC
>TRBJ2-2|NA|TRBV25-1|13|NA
CASSVLDLGELFF
TGTGCCAGCAGTGTATTAGACTTGGGGGAGCTGTTTTTT
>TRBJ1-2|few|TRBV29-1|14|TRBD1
CSVDEGQGNYGYTF
TGCAGCGTTGATGAGGGACAGGGGAACTATGGCTACACCTTC
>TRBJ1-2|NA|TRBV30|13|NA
CAWGLGWNYGYTF
TGTGCCTGGGGGTTGGGGTGGAACTATGGCTACACCTTC
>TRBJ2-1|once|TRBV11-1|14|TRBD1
CASSLKTGYNEQFF
TGTGCCAGCAGCTTAAAGACAGGGTACAATGAGCAGTTCTTC
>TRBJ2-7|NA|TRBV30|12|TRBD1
CACRTGNYEQYF
TGTGCCTGCAGGACAGGTAACTACGAGCAGTACTTC
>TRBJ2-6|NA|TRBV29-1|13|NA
CSVDSSGANVLTF
TGCAGCGTTGACAGCTCTGGGGCCAACGTCCTGACTTTC
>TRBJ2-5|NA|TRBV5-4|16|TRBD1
CASSFGLQGALETQYF
TGTGCCAGCAGCTTTGGCCTACAGGGGGCCCTTGAGACCCAGTACTTC
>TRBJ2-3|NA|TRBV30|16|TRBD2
CAWSNPSSGRTDTQYF
TGTGCCTGGAGTAACCCATCTAGCGGGAGGACAGATACGCAGTATTTT
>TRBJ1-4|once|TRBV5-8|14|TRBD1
CASSWDRGGEKLFF
TGTGCCAGCAGCTGGGACAGGGGAGGGGAAAAACTGTTTTTT
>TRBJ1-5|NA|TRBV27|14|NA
CASSLYGSNQPQHF
TGTGCCAGCAGTTTATACGGGAGCAATCAGCCCCAGCATTTT
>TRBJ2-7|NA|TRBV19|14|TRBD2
CASGRGGSSYEQYF
TGTGCCAGTGGGCGAGGCGGGAGTTCCTACGAGCAGTACTTC
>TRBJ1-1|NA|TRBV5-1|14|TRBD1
CASSTGNRGTEAFF
TGCGCCAGCAGCACGGGAAACAGGGGAACTGAAGCTTTCTTT
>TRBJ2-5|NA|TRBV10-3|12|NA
CATSPGEETQYF
TGTGCCACGTCCCCGGGAGAGGAGACCCAGTACTTC
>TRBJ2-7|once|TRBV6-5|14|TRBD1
CASSPGTGKHEQYF
TGTGCCAGCAGCCCCGGGACAGGGAAACACGAGCAGTACTTC
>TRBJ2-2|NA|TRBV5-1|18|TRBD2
CASRRQGAGGSNTGELFF
TGCGCCAGCAGACGCCAAGGAGCGGGAGGCTCGAACACCGGGGAGCTGTTTTTT
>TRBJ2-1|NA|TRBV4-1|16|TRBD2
CASSQEWLAGYNEQFF
TGCGCCAGCAGCCAAGAATGGCTAGCGGGATACAATGAGCAGTTCTTC
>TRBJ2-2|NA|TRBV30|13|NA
CAWYPKNTGELFF
TGTGCCTGGTACCCGAAGAACACCGGGGAGCTGTTTTTT
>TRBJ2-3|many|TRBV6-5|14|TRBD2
CASKGLEHTDTQYF
TGTGCCAGCAAAGGACTAGAGCACACAGATACGCAGTATTTT
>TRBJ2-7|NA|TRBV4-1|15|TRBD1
CASSLTGTDLYEQYF
TGCGCCAGCAGCCTCACCGGGACAGACCTGTACGAGCAGTACTTC
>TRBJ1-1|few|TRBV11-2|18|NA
CASSLSGDPGHWRTEAFF
TGTGCCAGCAGCTTATCCGGGGATCCGGGACACTGGAGGACTGAAGCTTTCTTT
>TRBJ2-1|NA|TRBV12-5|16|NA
CASGLVGTERPNEQFF
TGTGCTAGTGGTTTGGTAGGGACGGAGCGCCCCAATGAGCAGTTCTTC
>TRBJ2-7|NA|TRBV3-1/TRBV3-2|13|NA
CASSPVRGYEQYF
TGTGCCAGCAGCCCCGTGCGGGGATACGAGCAGTACTTC
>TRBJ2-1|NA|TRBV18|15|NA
CASSPPGGTYNEQFF
TGTGCCAGCTCACCACCGGGCGGGACCTACAATGAGCAGTTCTTC